Shown below are 15 T cell receptor beta chains from a single sample sequenced in a study of blood T cell repertoires in COVID-19. Clones were read by immunoSEQ multiplex PCR, and TCRdb kept only the in-frame ones, dropping some. The sample has about 100,000 clones; around 90% are singletons. The sample taken for sequencing was peripheral blood. All receptors come from a woman aged 60-70 years with acute or convalescent COVID-19.

The J gene is TRBJ2-1, the V gene TRBV6-5, with D perhaps TRBD1 (6 bases). Per the germline V gene, CDR1 is MNHEY and CDR2 is SVGAGI. There are 13 residues in the CDR3. V was shortened by 6 bases and J by 12 bases, with 18 bases between the two germline ends. In DNA, the CDR3 is TGTGCCAGCAGGACCACAGGGATCCCGTCGCAGTTCTTC. Translation gives CASRTTGIPSQFF.

J is TRBJ2-3 and V is TRBV3-1 (or the pseudogene TRBV3-2); 7 bases are a match to TRBD2. Germline V gene data show CDR1 as LGHDT and CDR2 as YNNKEL (reference sequence). Trimming took 4 bases from V and 0 from J; bases not matched to a gene: 4. The CDR3 contains 15 residues. The CDR3, as DNA: TGTGCCAGCAGCCCCGGGAGGTTGAGCACAGATACGCAGTATTTT. Encoded protein: CASSPGRLSTDTQYF.

CDR3 coding DNA: TGTGCCAGCAGTTATGGACTAGCTCCGAACACCGGGGAGCTGTTTTTT. As protein: CASSYGLAPNTGELFF. The chain combines TRBV6-5 with TRBJ2-2; 8 positions match TRBD2. The CDR3 length is 16 residues. The trim removed 3 bases at V and 0 bases at J, leaving 3 bases unmatched. The germline gives CDR1 MNHEY, CDR2 SVGAGI.

This chain uses TRBV5-1 with TRBJ2-5, with TRBD2 matching 12 bases. This CDR3 is built from 15 residues. J lost 2 bases, V lost 4 bases, and 3 bases had no gene match. From germline, CDR1 is SGHRS and CDR2 YFSETQ. The CDR3 DNA sequence: TGCGCCAGCAGCCAGGGACTAGCGGGTCAAGAGACCCAGTACTTC. Its protein product is CASSQGLAGQETQYF. Full variable domain (remainder filled in from reference TRBV5-1 and TRBJ2-5): KAGVTQTPRYLIKTRGQQVTLSCSPISGHRSVSWYQQTPGQGLQFLFEYFSETQRNKGNFPGRFSGRQFSNSRSEMNVSTLELGDSALYLCASSQGLAGQETQYFGPGTRLLVL.

This chain uses TRBV28 with TRBJ2-2, with TRBD1 matching over 7 bases. Per germline, CDR1 MDHEN and CDR2 SYDVKM. Unmatched junction bases numbered 14, after V lost 7 bases and J lost 6 bases. The CDR3 consists of 16 residues. The CDR3 is CASTQGQRITPGELFF. The DNA for the CDR3 is TGTGCCAGCACCCAGGGACAGCGGATTACCCCCGGGGAGCTGTTTTTT.

The rearrangement uses TRBV27 and TRBJ1-2, with a weak D call TRBD1 (5 bases). The CDR3 extends over 15 amino acids. Trimming removed 4 bases from V and 0 bases from J, with 12 bases in between. The germline gives CDR1 MNHEY, CDR2 SMNVEV (reference sequence). As DNA, the CDR3 is TGTGCCAGCAGTTCTTACAGGTCAGCTAACTATGGCTACACCTTC. This encodes CASSSYRSANYGYTF.

In the case of this clone: This sample includes further DNA sequences coding for the same CDR3. The V gene is TRBV19, the J gene TRBJ1-2; D may be TRBD1 (5 bases). The germline V gene has CDR1 LNHDA and CDR2 SQIVND (reference sequence). This CDR3 is 13 amino acids long. V was shortened by 6 bases and J by 1 base, with 9 bases between the two germline ends. The CDR3 region is CASSPDSNYGYTF. In DNA form, the CDR3 reads TGTGCCAGTAGCCCCGACAGTAACTATGGCTACACCTTC.

The chain joins TRBV29-1 to TRBJ2-1; 10 bases are a match to TRBD2. There are 15 residues in the CDR3. Germline lookup yields CDR1 SQVTM and CDR2 ANQGSEA. The junction had 3 bases not matched to a gene; V was cut back by 1 base and J by 3 bases. CDR3 loop: CSVEAGLADYNEQFF. In nucleotides, the CDR3 is TGCAGCGTTGAAGCTGGACTAGCGGACTACAATGAGCAGTTCTTC.

The V call is TRBV30, the J call TRBJ1-3; D is uncertain. Trimming removed 1 base at V and 4 bases at J, with 5 bases between. CDR1 and CDR2 (germline): GTSNPN, SVGIG (reference sequence). The CDR3 runs to 12 residues. CDR3 bases: TGTGCCTGGAGTGGGCCCGGAAACACCATATATTTT. Translating it yields CAWSGPGNTIYF. Variable domain in full (rest from reference TRBV30 and TRBJ1-3): SQTIHQWPATLVQPVGSPLSLECTVEGTSNPNLYWYRQAAGRGLQLLFYSVGIGQISSEVPQNLSASRPQDRQFILSSKKLLLSDSGFYLCAWSGPGNTIYFGEGSWLTVV.

The chain recombines TRBV7-3 with TRBJ2-2, with 7 bases identical to TRBD2. This CDR3 is 17 amino acids long. The ends lost 5 bases at V and 1 base at J; junction bases unmatched: 10. Per germline, CDR1 SGHTA and CDR2 FQGTGA. Here the CDR3 reads CASSLTPSGLNTGELFF. CDR3 sequence (DNA): TGTGCCAGCAGCCTCACTCCTAGCGGACTGAACACCGGGGAGCTGTTTTTT.

The V gene is TRBV6-6, the J gene TRBJ2-3; D uncertain. The CDR3 totals 12 residues. V gave up 2 bases and J gave up 6 bases, with 6 bases separating them. Germline values: CDR1 MNHNY, CDR2 SVGAGI (reference sequence). CDR3 loop: CASSYVEDTQYF. CDR3 sequence (DNA): TGTGCCAGCAGTTACGTGGAGGATACGCAGTATTTT.

V gene TRBV5-1 combines with J gene TRBJ2-2, with 11 bases matching TRBD1. Looked up from germline, CDR1 is SGHRS and CDR2 is YFSETQ. Losses at the gene ends were 0 bases for V and 4 bases for J; bases not matched to a gene: 2. CDR3 length: 16 residues. The CDR3 bases are TGCGCCAGCAGCTTGGCGGGGACAGGGGGCACCGGGGAGCTGTTTTTT. Translating gives CASSLAGTGGTGELFF.

This clone was detected once. The genes are TRBV2 and TRBJ2-3, with 9 nucleotides matching TRBD1. The CDR3 is made up of 14 amino acids. Per the germline V gene, CDR1 is SNHLY and CDR2 is FYNNEI. J was trimmed by 1 base and V by 9 bases; bases with no gene match: 5. The CDR3 bases are TGTGCCAGGGGACAGGGTCCAGGCACAGATACGCAGTATTTT. Its translation: CARGQGPGTDTQYF.

V and J are TRBV6-6 and TRBJ2-5, with 8 positions matching TRBD2. The CDR3 is 16 amino acids. Trimming at V came to 6 bases and at J to 5 bases, leaving 14 bases not matched to a gene. Germline V gene data show CDR1 as MNHNY and CDR2 as SVGAGI (reference sequence). The CDR3 DNA is TGTGCCAGCAGACAACCGGGACTAGTCTCTTCTGAGACCCAGTACTTC. Protein product: CASRQPGLVSSETQYF.

The chain is built from TRBV24-1 and TRBJ2-1, with 8 bases fitting TRBD1. Germline loops: CDR1 KGHDR, CDR2 SFDVKD. The CDR3 is 14 residues long. Trimming removed 3 bases from V and 7 bases from J; junction bases left unmatched: 4. This CDR3 reads CATSDPDRVNEQFF. The CDR3 DNA reads as TGTGCCACCAGTGATCCGGACAGGGTTAATGAGCAGTTCTTC.